The T cell receptor beta chain under discussion was sequenced for a study of post-analysis software for immune sequencing data. Study observations and caveats: Higher frequency in patients than in controls was seen for five TRBV segments, with TRBV5-6, TRBV5-1 and TRBV20-1 among them. The normalized Chao1 diversity of multiple sclerosis patients was significantly lower than that of controls.

In germline, CDR1 is SNHLY, CDR2 FYNNEI. V gave up 2 bases and J gave up 4 bases; unmatched junction bases: 10. The CDR3 runs to 17 residues. A note on this clonotype: What it binds is unknown.

Sequencing libraries made from TCR beta cDNA carried unique molecular identifiers. Each CDR3 protein is one row after TCRdb ran MiXCR on the PCR reads. The table lists hundreds of thousands of distinct CDR3 sequences, roughly half of them singletons. Material for sequencing was blood. The receptor comes from a girl aged 10 to 17 with multiple sclerosis. This chain joins TRBV2 and TRBJ2-1; 8 nucleotides align to TRBD1. The CDR3 region is CASSETSDGTGYNEQFF. DNA of the CDR3: TGTGCCAGCAGTGAAACGTCGGACGGGACAGGTTACAATGAGCAGTTCTTC.